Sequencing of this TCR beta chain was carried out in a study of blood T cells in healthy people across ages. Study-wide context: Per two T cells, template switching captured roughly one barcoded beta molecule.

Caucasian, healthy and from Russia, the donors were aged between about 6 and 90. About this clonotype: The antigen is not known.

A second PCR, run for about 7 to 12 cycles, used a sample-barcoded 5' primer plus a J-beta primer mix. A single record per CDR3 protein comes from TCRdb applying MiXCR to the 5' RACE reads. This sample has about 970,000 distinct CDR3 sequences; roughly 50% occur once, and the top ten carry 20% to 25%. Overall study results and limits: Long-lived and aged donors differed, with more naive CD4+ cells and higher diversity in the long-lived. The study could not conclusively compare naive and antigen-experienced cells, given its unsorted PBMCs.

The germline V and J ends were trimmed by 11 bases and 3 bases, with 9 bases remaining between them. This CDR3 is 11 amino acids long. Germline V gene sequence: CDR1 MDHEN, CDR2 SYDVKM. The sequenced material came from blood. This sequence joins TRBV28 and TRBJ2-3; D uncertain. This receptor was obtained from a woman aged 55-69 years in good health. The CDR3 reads CAAGRTDTQYF. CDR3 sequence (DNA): TGTGCCGCTGGGCGGACAGATACGCAGTATTTT.